One and the same sample provided the 2 T cell receptor beta chains below, sequenced in a study of blood T cell repertoires in COVID-19. TCRdb's copy holds only in-frame clones and misses some; the assay was immunoSEQ multiplex PCR. The sample lists roughly 230,000 clones, more than 75% occurring once. The sequenced sample was PBMCs or T cells enriched from blood (not recorded which). These receptors were collected from a man under 40 in a cohort exposed to, infected with or recovered from COVID-19 (not recorded which).

The chain carries TRBV28 and TRBJ2-3; 12 nucleotides agree with TRBD2. The CDR3 covers 16 residues. After removal of 5 bases from V and 2 bases from J, the junction contained 5 bases not matched to a gene. CDR1 and CDR2 from the germline V gene are MDHEN and SYDVKM. CDR3: CASSPWTSGTTDTQYF. CDR3 sequence (DNA): TGTGCCAGCAGTCCCTGGACTAGCGGGACCACAGATACGCAGTATTTT.

The rearrangement links TRBV6-4 to TRBJ1-2; 8 nucleotides line up with TRBD1. The J segment lost 7 bases and the V segment lost 0 bases, leaving 10 bases of the junction unmatched. The CDR3 sequence is 16 residues long. The germline CDR1 and CDR2 sequences are MRHNA and SNTAGT. The CDR3 DNA is TGTGCCAGCAGTGACTCCTTCGGCCGGACAGGGCTTGGCTACACCTTC. It is translated as CASSDSFGRTGLGYTF.